This T cell receptor (beta chain) originates from a study of T cell responses to AZD1222 COVID-19 vaccine. Study context: Pooled in the analysis were second doses at about 4 or about 12 weeks.

Trimming stripped 6 bases from V and 5 bases from J, with 7 bases between. This CDR3 contains 12 residues. CDR1 is MDHEN, CDR2 SYDVKM, per germline. Regarding this clone: The antigen is not known.

The protocol was immunoSEQ multiplex PCR, while the TCRdb copy is restricted to in-frame clones and leaves out a portion. The sample contains 97,000 or so clones, more than 85% of which appear only once. Findings and limits, study-wide: Clonal diversity was possibly underestimated; the donors were predominantly white British and more often female.

The source was peripheral blood, collected on day 0 of AZD1222 vaccination. This clonotype was obtained from an adult in good health. The V call is TRBV28, the J call TRBJ2-2; D is unresolved. CDR3 amino acids: CASSLRTGELFF. DNA for the CDR3: TGTGCCAGCAGCCTGAGGACCGGGGAGCTGTTTTTT.